The subject of this entry is one T cell receptor beta chain. Its antigen is as yet unknown. Once RNA had been extracted, it was reverse transcribed into cDNA to act as the sequencing template. TCRdb's copy holds only in-frame clones and misses some; the assay was immunoSEQ multiplex PCR. The data contain roughly 30,000 clones, approximately 60% of them singletons. Those with alopecia areata gave lesional scalp punch biopsies and peripheral blood. Sorting separated CD4+ and CD8+ T cells out of PBMCs. Trimming removed 3 bases from V and 2 bases from J, with 7 bases in between. From germline, CDR1 is MDHEN and CDR2 SYDVKM. This CDR3 has 14 amino acids. This specimen belongs to a study of CD8+ T cells in alopecia areata. Study observations and caveats: TCRs were shared less clearly across patients than in mice, possibly for HLA-related reasons. More clonal than normal scalp was lesional scalp, particularly alopecia totalis/universalis.

The receptor was derived from a human donor with alopecia areata. V and J are TRBV28 and TRBJ2-2; D is uncertain. Sample: NKG2D-high CD8+ T cells sorted from blood. The CDR3 loop reads CASSFFLNTGELFF. The CDR3 DNA is TGTGCCAGCAGTTTTTTTCTAAACACCGGGGAGCTGTTTTTT.